The 18 T cell receptor beta chains below all came from one sample that was sequenced in a study of long-term antiretroviral therapy in people with HIV. Researchers ran immunoSEQ v3.0 at survey level. The repertoire was sequenced with immunoSEQ multiplex PCR; TCRdb's copy has only in-frame clones and lacks some. Among approximately 19,000 clones, roughly 89% were seen once, and the ten largest hold 4.1%. Sample: unsorted PBMCs, taken 2.1 years after starting antiretroviral therapy. These receptors were obtained from a man aged 18 to 35 with HIV.

The chain links TRBV27 to TRBJ2-7; D is unclear. The CDR3 contains 15 residues. CDR1 MNHEY and CDR2 SMNVEV come from the germline V gene (reference sequence). Trimming took 0 bases from V and 2 from J, leaving 11 bases between them. CDR3 coding DNA: TGTGCCAGCAGTTTATCGTACAGACCGGCCTACGAGCAGTACTTC. It translates to CASSLSYRPAYEQYF.

This clone was detected once. The chain employs TRBV29-1 and TRBJ2-7; D gene unclear. The CDR3 length is 12 residues. CDR1 SQVTM and CDR2 ANQGSEA come from the germline V gene. V lost 4 bases and J lost 1, with 8 bases in between. CDR3 bases: TGCAGCGTTGTAGACGGTTCCTACGAGCAGTACTTC. It codes for CSVVDGSYEQYF.

The V gene is TRBV4-2, the J gene TRBJ2-7, with D possibly being TRBD1 or TRBD2 (6 bases each). Germline V gene lookup returns CDR1 LGHNA and CDR2 YNFKEQ. The CDR3 sequence is 14 residues long. The V gene lost 5 bases and the J gene lost 8 bases, with 19 bases spanning the gap. The CDR3 region has the DNA TGTGCCAGCAGCGTTCCCGGGGGCGGCTCCCAGCAGTACTTC. This translates into CASSVPGGGSQQYF.

This clone was seen a handful of times. This chain links TRBV7-2 with TRBJ1-5; D is unclear. The V and J ends lost 8 bases and 0 bases respectively, with 11 bases between them. The CDR3 is 14 amino acids. CDR1 is SGHTA, CDR2 FQGNSA, per germline. The CDR3 bases are TGTGCCAGCGTTACACCTAATAGCAATCAGCCCCAGCATTTT. Translating it yields CASVTPNSNQPQHF.

This chain connects TRBV6-5 to TRBJ2-1; D gene ambiguous. Looked up from germline, CDR1 is MNHEY and CDR2 is SVGAGI. The ends were cut back, 7 bases at V and 1 base at J, with 11 bases in the middle. The CDR3 covers 14 residues. CDR3 sequence (DNA): TGTGCCAGCATCAGCTCCAATTCCTACAATGAGCAGTTCTTC. Translation: CASISSNSYNEQFF.

This clone was counted once. This chain uses TRBV4-1 with TRBJ2-6; D gene ambiguous. V was clipped by 0 bases and J by 5 bases, with 14 bases between them. Germline V gene sequence: CDR1 MGHRA, CDR2 YSYEKL. This CDR3 region has 17 residues. The CDR3 DNA reads TGCGCCAGCAGCCAAGATCCCGGTTCCCTCAGGGCCAACGTCCTGACTTTC. As protein: CASSQDPGSLRANVLTF.

The rearrangement uses TRBV4-2 and TRBJ2-7; D tentatively fits TRBD1 or TRBD2 (5 bases each). Germline V gene lookup returns CDR1 LGHNA and CDR2 YNFKEQ. CDR3 size: 15 residues. V was shortened by 1 base and J by 5 bases, with 15 bases between the two germline ends. CDR3 residues: CASSQVGTKTHEQYF. CDR3 sequence (DNA): TGTGCCAGCAGCCAAGTCGGGACCAAAACCCACGAGCAGTACTTC.

V gene TRBV6-4 combines with J gene TRBJ2-2; D remains ambiguous. CDR1 is MRHNA, CDR2 SNTAGT, per germline. CDR3 length: 13 residues. Trimming took 3 bases from V and 4 from J, leaving 6 bases between them. The CDR3 loop reads CASSESFTGELFF. The CDR3 DNA is TGTGCCAGCAGTGAGTCTTTCACCGGGGAGCTGTTTTTT.

The chain couples TRBV11-2 to TRBJ1-1; D gene ambiguous. Germline V gene sequence: CDR1 SGHAT, CDR2 FQNNGV. With 2 bases removed from V and 5 bases from J, the gap between germline ends came to 3 bases. The CDR3 contains 11 residues. The CDR3 DNA sequence: TGTGCCAGCAGCTTAACGACTGAAGCTTTCTTT. It translates to CASSLTTEAFF.

This clone was recorded once. V is TRBV10-3 and J is TRBJ2-7; tentative D call: TRBD1 (6 bases). Trimming took 3 bases from V and 3 from J, leaving 9 bases between them. The CDR3 runs to 13 residues. CDR1 and CDR2 from the germline V gene are ENHRY and SYGVKD. The CDR3 protein is CAISEGGNYEQYF. The CDR3 nucleotides read TGTGCCATCAGTGAAGGGGGTAACTACGAGCAGTACTTC.

V and J are TRBV27 and TRBJ2-7, with 8 bases aligning to TRBD1. The CDR3 runs to 14 residues. After removal of 5 bases from V and 2 bases from J, the junction contained 5 bases not matched to a gene. Germline lookup yields CDR1 MNHEY and CDR2 SMNVEV (reference sequence). The CDR3 region has the DNA TGTGCCAGCAGTAGACAGGGGACCACCTACGAGCAGTACTTC. As protein: CASSRQGTTYEQYF.

V and J are TRBV4-2 and TRBJ1-1; 8 bases agree with TRBD1. With V trimmed by 1 base and J by 7 bases, 5 bases remained unmatched. The CDR3 extends over 14 amino acids. The V gene's germline CDR1 is LGHNA and CDR2 YNFKEQ. CDR3 sequence: CASSQVSGQDEAFF. DNA for the CDR3: TGTGCCAGCAGCCAAGTGTCGGGACAGGATGAAGCTTTCTTT.

The rearrangement uses TRBV4-1 and TRBJ2-1, with 7 nucleotides matching TRBD2. The CDR3 totals 16 residues. Trimming removed 3 bases from V and 6 bases from J; junction bases left unmatched: 11. Germline CDR1 reads MGHRA; CDR2 reads YSYEKL. The CDR3 loop reads CASSHLRERGSNEQFF. CDR3 sequence (DNA): TGCGCCAGCAGCCACTTAAGGGAGCGGGGCTCCAATGAGCAGTTCTTC.

This clone showed up just once. The chain employs TRBV6-1 and TRBJ2-3; 7 nucleotides match TRBD2. Per germline, CDR1 MNHNS and CDR2 SASEGT. V was clipped by 0 bases and J by 5 bases; unmatched bases: 2. The CDR3 is made up of 14 amino acids. DNA for the CDR3: TGTGCCAGCAGTGAAGCGGGGGGGAGAGATACGCAGTATTTT. Translation: CASSEAGGRDTQYF.

The rearrangement joins TRBV5-1 to TRBJ1-1, with D possibly TRBD1 on 5 matching bases. The CDR3 is made up of 14 amino acids. The germline V gene has CDR1 SGHRS and CDR2 YFSETQ. V was trimmed by 2 bases and J by 4 bases, leaving 12 bases between them. Here the CDR3 DNA reads TGCGCCAGCAGCTTCCAGGGCGAAGGCACTGAAGCTTTCTTT. It codes for CASSFQGEGTEAFF.

This clone was observed a handful of times. The chain couples TRBV7-9 to TRBJ1-2; D is unclear. The germline V gene encodes CDR1 SEHNR and CDR2 FQNEAQ (reference sequence). V lost 3 bases and J 2 bases, leaving 13 bases between the germline ends. The CDR3 contains 15 residues. The CDR3 DNA reads as TGTGCCAGCAGCTTTACGGCCATCAAGAACTATGGCTACACCTTC. Translating it yields CASSFTAIKNYGYTF.

The rearrangement links TRBV29-1 to TRBJ2-5, with D perhaps matching TRBD1 or TRBD2 (6 bases each). V was trimmed by 1 base and J by 5 bases, leaving 17 bases between them. Germline CDR1 is SQVTM and CDR2 is ANQGSEA. The CDR3 covers 15 residues. The CDR3 protein is CSVEGGGGSRETQYF. DNA of the CDR3: TGCAGCGTTGAAGGAGGGGGAGGTTCACGGGAGACCCAGTACTTC.

In its sample, this clone was seen a few times. The rearrangement uses TRBV9 and TRBJ2-2, with TRBD2 as a possible D gene (5 bases). The CDR3 covers 13 residues. Germline loops: CDR1 SGDLS, CDR2 YYNGEE. The V end was cut by 2 bases, the J end by 6 bases, with 8 bases between. The CDR3 coding sequence is TGTGCCAGCAGCGTTCAGGAGGCCGGGGAGCTGTTTTTT. It encodes CASSVQEAGELFF.